The next 6 T cell receptor beta chains were all read from a single sample in a study of T cell responses to AZD1222 COVID-19 vaccine. Only in-frame clones appear in the TCRdb table, and some are missing; sequencing was by immunoSEQ multiplex PCR. The sample includes approximately 110,000 clones, about nine tenths of them seen just once. The input for sequencing was peripheral blood, taken on day 0 of AZD1222 vaccination. The receptors stem from an adult in good health.

This chain connects TRBV24-1 to TRBJ2-7; 9 positions agree with TRBD2. J was trimmed by 6 bases and V by 4 bases; bases with no gene match: 9. Germline-derived CDR1 and CDR2 are KGHDR and SFDVKD. This CDR3 spans 15 amino acids. CDR3 coding DNA: TGTGCCACCAGTGACCCCTCCGGGCGGGAGGGCGAGCAGTACTTC. Protein product: CATSDPSGREGEQYF.

J is TRBJ2-7 and V is TRBV9; TRBD2 matches 9 bases. The V gene's germline CDR1 is SGDLS and CDR2 YYNGEE. V lost 4 bases and J lost 4; bases outside the gene matches: 9. The CDR3 spans 15 residues. The CDR3 loop is CASSLNSGSRYEQYF. The CDR3, as DNA: TGTGCCAGCAGCTTAAATAGCGGGAGTCGGTACGAGCAGTACTTC.

V and J are TRBV9 and TRBJ1-1, with a weak D call TRBD1 (5 bases). Trimming pared 0 bases from V and 4 bases from J, leaving 10 bases between. The germline CDR1 and CDR2 sequences are SGDLS and YYNGEE. CDR3 size: 14 residues. DNA of the CDR3: TGTGCCAGCAGCGTAGTTGGGGGTGGCACTGAAGCTTTCTTT. This codes for CASSVVGGGTEAFF.

The V call is TRBV9, the J call TRBJ2-3, with a weak D call TRBD2 (5 bases). Germline V gene lookup returns CDR1 SGDLS and CDR2 YYNGEE. The CDR3 length is 14 residues. V was shortened by 0 bases and J by 1 base, with 6 bases between the two germline ends. The CDR3, as DNA: TGTGCCAGCAGCGTAGAGAGGGGCACAGATACGCAGTATTTT. It specifies CASSVERGTDTQYF.

The V call is TRBV5-1, the J call TRBJ2-5; D is possibly TRBD1 (6 bases). The V gene lost 4 bases and the J gene lost 6 bases, with 16 bases spanning the gap. The V gene's germline CDR1 is SGHRS and CDR2 YFSETQ. There are 14 residues in the CDR3. CDR3 coding DNA: TGCGCCAGCAGCGAAACAGGGTATTCGCAGACCCAGTACTTC. Protein sequence: CASSETGYSQTQYF.

This chain links TRBV5-1 with TRBJ2-5; D is unresolved. From germline, CDR1 is SGHRS and CDR2 YFSETQ. The CDR3 has 14 amino acids. V was pared by 0 bases and J by 0 bases, with 6 bases between. The CDR3 loop is CASSLAPYQETQYF. The CDR3 coding sequence is TGCGCCAGCAGCTTGGCCCCTTACCAAGAGACCCAGTACTTC. The full variable domain, completed using reference TRBV5-1 and TRBJ2-5, is KAGVTQTPRYLIKTRGQQVTLSCSPISGHRSVSWYQQTPGQGLQFLFEYFSETQRNKGNFPGRFSGRQFSNSRSEMNVSTLELGDSALYLCASSLAPYQETQYFGPGTRLLVL.